Listed below are T cell receptor beta chains from one sample, sequenced in a study of blood T cell repertoires in COVID-19. Profiled with immunoSEQ multiplex PCR; TCRdb holds only in-frame clones, not every one. The table records 25,000 to 35,000 clones, around 83% of them present only once. Sequencing was done on a sample of peripheral blood. All receptors come from a human donor in a cohort sampled during active COVID-19. CDR3s include the opening cysteine and the closing phenylalanine or tryptophan. The D gene is left open where the match is weak. Clone size is given for some rows only: seen once, a few or many times, or a class if the clone is expanded.

clone_size,j_call,d_call,v_call,cdr3_aa,cdr3_nt
.,TRBJ2-1,TRBD2,TRBV5-6,CASSLETGGYYNEQFF,TGTGCCAGCAGCTTGGAAACGGGGGGGTACTACAATGAGCAGTTCTTC
once,TRBJ1-5,.,TRBV12-3/TRBV12-4,CASSKAGNQPQHF,TGTGCCAGCAGCAAAGCTGGCAATCAGCCCCAGCATTTT
.,TRBJ1-2,.,TRBV5-6,CASSLGRNYGYTF,TGTGCCAGCAGCTTGGGGCGGAACTATGGCTACACCTTC
.,TRBJ2-2,TRBD1,TRBV11-1,CASSPRTGIAGELFF,TGTGCCAGCAGCCCGCGGACAGGGATCGCCGGGGAGCTGTTTTTT
.,TRBJ1-4,TRBD1,TRBV7-9,CASSRDRGHEKLFF,TGTGCCAGCAGCCGGGACAGGGGACACGAAAAACTGTTTTTT
.,TRBJ2-5,.,TRBV19,CASSIRGTQYF,TGTGCCAGTAGTATCCGAGGGACCCAGTACTTC
.,TRBJ2-7,.,TRBV5-5,CASSLAGDSSYEQYF,TGTGCCAGCAGCTTGGCAGGGGATTCCTCCTACGAGCAGTACTTC
.,TRBJ1-6,.,TRBV7-2,CASSMQTGYNSPLHF,TGTGCCAGCAGCATGCAGACAGGATATAATTCACCCCTCCACTTT
once,TRBJ1-4,.,TRBV4-3,CASSHLIGTRNEKLFF,TGCGCCAGCAGCCACCTCATCGGGACAAGGAATGAAAAACTGTTTTTT
.,TRBJ1-5,TRBD1,TRBV6-2/TRBV6-3,CASSSTPGQGVRGNQPQHF,TGTGCCAGCAGTTCAACCCCGGGACAGGGGGTGAGGGGCAATCAGCCCCAGCATTTT
.,TRBJ1-6,.,TRBV2,CARETGFSPLHF,TGTGCCAGGGAAACAGGGTTTTCACCCCTCCACTTT
.,TRBJ2-3,.,TRBV6-5,CASSYHGGGRADTQYF,TGTGCCAGCAGTTACCATGGGGGGGGCCGCGCAGATACGCAGTATTTT
few,TRBJ2-2,TRBD1,TRBV9,CASSADRVAGELFF,TGTGCCAGCAGCGCAGACAGGGTCGCCGGGGAGCTGTTTTTT
.,TRBJ2-3,TRBD1,TRBV12-5,CASGPGQITDTQYF,TGTGCTAGTGGTCCGGGACAGATCACAGATACGCAGTATTTT
.,TRBJ1-2,TRBD1,TRBV24-1,CATSDRTGGDGYTF,TGTGCCACCAGTGATCGGACAGGGGGCGATGGCTACACCTTC
.,TRBJ2-7,.,TRBV7-2,CASRRQGSSYEQYF,TGTGCCAGCAGACGGCAGGGCAGCTCCTACGAGCAGTACTTC
once,TRBJ2-7,TRBD2,TRBV10-3,CAIMEAGASYEQYF,TGTGCCATCATGGAAGCGGGGGCTTCCTACGAGCAGTACTTC
few,TRBJ1-5,TRBD1,TRBV10-3,CATGAGQGANQPQHF,TGTGCCACCGGGGCGGGACAGGGCGCGAATCAGCCCCAGCATTTT
.,TRBJ1-1,TRBD1,TRBV18,CASSPQGARNTEAFF,TGTGCCAGCTCACCGCAGGGGGCTAGAAACACTGAAGCTTTCTTT
.,TRBJ2-7,.,TRBV18,CASSLRAYEQYF,TGTGCCAGCTCACTAAGAGCGTACGAGCAGTACTTC
.,TRBJ1-2,.,TRBV6-5,CASSRRDKTNYGYTF,TGTGCCAGCAGTCGCCGGGACAAAACTAACTATGGCTACACCTTC
.,TRBJ1-4,.,TRBV6-5,CASSSTGQGEKLFF,TGTGCCAGCAGCTCAACTGGGCAGGGGGAAAAACTGTTTTTT
.,TRBJ1-1,TRBD1,TRBV28,CASSSSVGQGRRGTFF,TGTGCCAGCAGTTCATCGGTCGGACAGGGGAGACGTGGAACTTTCTTT
.,TRBJ2-3,TRBD2,TRBV3-1/TRBV3-2,CASSQDEVAGGQGTDTQYF,TGTGCCAGCAGCCAAGATGAGGTAGCGGGGGGGCAGGGCACAGATACGCAGTATTTT
once,TRBJ2-1,TRBD2,TRBV10-3,CAISAGTSGSYNEQFF,TGTGCCATCAGTGCAGGGACTAGCGGGTCCTACAATGAGCAGTTCTTC
.,TRBJ2-1,TRBD1,TRBV29-1,CSVRGQGIDEQFF,TGCAGCGTACGCGGACAGGGTATCGATGAGCAGTTCTTC
.,TRBJ1-4,.,TRBV30,CAWNTNGGINEKLFF,TGTGCCTGGAACACAAACGGGGGAATAAATGAAAAACTGTTTTTT
.,TRBJ2-2,.,TRBV5-6,CASSSKAQANTGELFF,TGTGCCAGCAGCTCCAAGGCACAGGCGAACACCGGGGAGCTGTTTTTT
.,TRBJ1-3,.,TRBV9,CASSVARENSGNTIYF,TGTGCCAGCAGCGTAGCGCGGGAAAACTCTGGAAACACCATATATTTT
.,TRBJ2-1,.,TRBV2,CASSDVVEQFF,TGTGCCAGCAGTGATGTAGTGGAGCAGTTCTTC
.,TRBJ1-2,.,TRBV9,CASSATRHGNYGYTF,TGTGCCAGCAGCGCCACAAGGCACGGGAACTATGGCTACACCTTC
.,TRBJ2-1,.,TRBV19,CASSKQESSYNEQFF,TGTGCCAGTAGCAAACAGGAGAGCTCCTACAATGAGCAGTTCTTC
.,TRBJ1-1,.,TRBV4-1,CASSTPGHGTEAFF,TGCGCCAGCAGCACACCGGGACATGGCACTGAAGCTTTCTTT
.,TRBJ2-4,TRBD2,TRBV7-2,CASSLGTSGGAQNIQYF,TGTGCCAGCAGCCTCGGGACTAGCGGGGGGGCCCAAAACATTCAGTACTTC
once,TRBJ2-3,TRBD2,TRBV7-8,CASSFGRGGHDTDTQYF,TGTGCCAGCAGCTTTGGGCGGGGGGGCCATGACACAGATACGCAGTATTTT
.,TRBJ2-1,TRBD2,TRBV19,CASSRWSGGADEQFF,TGTGCCAGTAGTAGGTGGTCCGGGGGGGCAGATGAGCAGTTCTTC
.,TRBJ2-7,.,TRBV6-6,CASSYSREQYF,TGTGCCAGCAGTTACTCGCGCGAGCAGTACTTC